This TCR beta chain originates from a study of response to subunit inactivated influenza vaccine. CDR1 SNHLY and CDR2 FYNNEI come from the germline V gene. V was clipped by 10 bases and J by 5 bases; unmatched bases: 6. The length of the CDR3 is 14 residues. Via MiXCR, TCRdb re-called the RT-PCR reads, giving one row per CDR3 protein. The sample holds about 540,000 distinct CDR3 sequences, roughly 23% seen once. This clonotype showed up just a few times. These data also formed part of another study, on T cells expressing NK-cell markers. As reported in that work: UMI-tagged 5'RACE template switching yielded the TCR beta cDNA.

The sequences come from CD4+ T cells sorted from PBMCs, collected 11 to 12 days after vaccination. This chain joins TRBV2 and TRBJ2-5; TRBD2 agrees at 14 bases. This clonotype was sampled from a man aged 45-65 years who received an inactivated influenza vaccine. CDR3 residues: CAIRLAGGKETQYF. For the CDR3, the DNA is TGTGCCATCAGACTAGCGGGGGGGAAGGAGACCCAGTACTTC.